This TCR beta chain was captured by sequencing in a study of T cells in Graves' hyperthyroidism and ophthalmopathy (dated by TCRdb to the late 2010s). For the study in its entirety: Peripheral blood was collected at initial diagnosis, before any treatment. Whether ophthalmopathy could be predicted prospectively was tested in an independent validation cohort made up of about 20 hyperthyroidism patients plus 17 patients who later progressed to ophthalmopathy. In several Graves' hyperthyroidism patients, the study also compared T-cell repertoires from thyroid tissue with T-cell repertoires from blood. A discovery cohort of about 100 patients, approximately 45 with Graves' ophthalmopathy and 57 with stable Graves' hyperthyroidism, was used to find distinguishing TCR V-J signatures. According to the paper, TCR Vbeta CDR3 sequencing was carried out on 135 peripheral blood samples, which came from 40 to 45 ophthalmopathy, 75 to 80 hyperthyroidism and roughly 17 progressor patients. The 85 to 100 discovery patients were divided at random into training and test sets in a 7:3 ratio. After sampling, hyperthyroidism patients received methimazole starting at 30 mg daily, and ophthalmopathy patients received high-dose intravenous methylprednisolone. General study outcomes and caveats: Sample size was not statistically predetermined, and investigators were not blinded to group allocation. In validation, progression to ophthalmopathy was predicted by the model with 70% to 71% sensitivity and roughly 72% specificity, a median of roughly 6.4 months before onset. Most expanded thyroid clonotypes (frequency above 0.001) were also found in blood, which suggests that blood repertoires may mirror thyroid immune responses. In cross-validation, a model built on a 13 V-J signature told ophthalmopathy apart from stable hyperthyroidism with 85% to 90% sensitivity and about 81% specificity, and in testing the same model reached 80%/75%.

Looking up the germline V gene yields CDR1 SGHRS and CDR2 YFSETQ. There are 14 amino acids in the CDR3, from cysteine to phenylalanine inclusive. Here the CDR3 DNA is all that survives: 42 bases in frame from base 1. In the ophthalmopathy patients, disease was moderately to severely active, with a Clinical Activity Score of 3 or more, a NOSPECS grade of 4 or more, and a duration of less than 3 months. The study excluded patients with uncontrolled infections, other autoimmune diseases, pregnancy or lactation. Diagnoses relied on clinical symptoms, serum thyroxine and TRAb, thyroid ultrasound and orbital computed tomography. Ficoll-Paque density gradient centrifugation was used to isolate PBMCs from under 11 ml of fresh peripheral blood. Total RNA was extracted with Trizol reagent, and quality was checked on an Agilent 2100 Bioanalyzer. TCR beta CDR3 regions were amplified from RNA transcripts. For the first round of RT-PCR on the TCR CDR3, the HTBI primer set was used together with the Qiagen OneStep RT-PCR kit. Libraries were constructed in a second round of multiplex PCR, after which size selection and purification were performed. Libraries were sequenced paired-end with 100 bp reads on an Illumina HiSeq2000. Per the source publication's procedure: SOAPnuke was used to process the raw data, removing reads that contained adapters or uncalled bases, had a mean Phred below 15, or lacked an exact match to the constant primer or identifier. High-quality paired reads were merged with COPE v1.2.5, and unique nucleotide sequences were defined as clonotypes. MiTCR v1.1 was used to align the clonotypes against IMGT TRBV, TRBD and TRBJ reference segments. The analysis was restricted to V-J combinations with a frequency above 0.0001, which together covered 99.2% of the repertoires. The TCS score was defined as the ratio of F50 (clonal expansion) to E x V (chaos), calculated using BLOSUM62-based TCRdist between CDR3 peptides within each V-J. Welch's t-statistics and random forest reduced fewer than 550 V-J features to 10 to 15, which were used in a naive Bayes classifier (R e1071). Using fastp at Q25 and MiXCR, TCRdb reprocessed the public reads and kept productive beta chains. Here each entry gathers all rows of one CDR3 protein and keeps the most common genes and DNA. It is TCRdb's table, rather than the study itself, that gives the V and J calls and clone size. The sample includes about 480,000 distinct CDR3 sequences, with less than 25% observed a single time. The ten largest account for 49% of the sample.

Ten or more counts support this clonotype. It has no known antigen specificity. The junction and the germline gene differ at one end; a read error may be behind it. This sequence uses TRBV5-1 and TRBJ2-3; 8 nucleotides in the junction match TRBD2. The sample consisted of blood. This receptor was taken from a woman in her sixties or seventies with Graves' ophthalmopathy. The encoded CDR3 is CASSPGLGTDTQYF. The sequenced DNA is TGTGCCAGCAGCCCGGGACTAGGTACAGATACGCAGTATTTT.